Detailed here is one TCR beta chain. Its target is unknown. The V gene's germline CDR1 is PRHDT and CDR2 FYEKMQ (reference sequence). The CDR3 contains 12 residues. V was cut by 1 base and J by 6 bases, with 6 bases left in between. Assay: immunoSEQ multiplex PCR; the TCRdb copy retains only in-frame clones and omits some. The table has under 85,000 clones, 80% to 90% seen once. This sample is part of a study of siplizumab effects on memory and regulatory T cells. Whole-study findings and limits: A naive or memory phenotype could not be assigned to roughly 80-96% of the proliferating CD4+ or CD8+ clones.

Sequenced sample: Tregs sorted from blood. The chain recombines TRBV13 with TRBJ1-2; D ambiguous. The TCR sequence derives from a human donor in good health. CDR3 in amino acids: CASSLVTNGYTF. As DNA, the CDR3 is TGTGCCAGCAGCTTAGTAACAAATGGCTACACCTTC.